The following is a TCR beta chain sequence with its context. The target of this receptor is not known. No per-base quality is available; no much larger clone lies one base away. The immunoSEQ Assay was the method used to sequence TCRbeta CDR3 regions. After extraction, genomic DNA underwent amplification by bias-controlled multiplex PCR, followed by high-throughput sequencing. Per the authors' processing: Collapsing and filtering of sequences were performed to quantify the absolute abundance of each unique TCRbeta CDR3 region. T cell fraction was estimated by normalization of TCRbeta template counts to usable DNA, with usable DNA being measured through amplification of reference genes present in all nucleated cells. Repertoire TCRs were annotated as SARS-CoV-2-specific by exact matching of V gene, CDR3 amino acid sequence and J gene to a known reactive TCR set. The reference SARS-CoV-2 TCR set came from MIRA and was filtered for enrichment in COVID-19-positive ImmuneCODE repertoires, removing public or cross-reactive TCRs. Using the MIRA antigens, annotated TCRs were further analysed by specific ORF or by position within an ORF. Depth was the summed frequency of annotated unique rearrangements, while breadth was defined as annotated unique rearrangements over total unique productive rearrangements. TCR breadth was compared between groups using two-sided Wilcoxon rank-sum tests. TCRdb retrieved this table from immuneACCESS and kept in-frame rearrangements only. Not all clones are present; in checked studies, unresolved V genes account for under half, and no reason is known for the remainder. The DNA gave D and trimming, while V, J and clone size come from that table. The sample data list about 370,000 clones, and more than 85% of these were observed just once. Under 4% of the sample comes from the top ten.

The sample belongs to a study of Ad26.COV2.S vaccination and SARS-CoV-2 variants (TCRdb year 2021). About the study as a whole: Donors in the vaccine arm were drawn from COV1001, a phase I-IIa trial of Ad26.COV2.S in healthy adults that was multicentre, randomized, double-blind and placebo-controlled. Sequencing of the TCRbeta repertoire served to evaluate the specificity and breadth of SARS-CoV-2-reactive T cell receptors following Ad26.COV2.S vaccination. The TCR-sequenced set comprised around 30 samples: some 20 Ad26.COV2.S vaccine recipients, 5 placebo recipients and 8 SARS-CoV-2 convalescent individuals. Trial participants were randomized into five groups of five, in which low-dose or high-dose Ad26.COV2.S was given once or twice, or placebo was given on both occasions. Investigators did not know the trial group allocation while performing experiments and assessing outcomes. Dosing of Ad26.COV2.S was intramuscular, at either 5x10^10 or 1x10^11 viral particles, delivered as one shot or as two shots spaced 56 days apart.

The study at large found these results: Vaccine and placebo recipients had similar non-spike TCR breadth, a finding consistent with the vaccine containing only spike. Comparing responses between vaccine doses or regimens was not something the study was powered to do. Ad26.COV2.S recipients had higher spike-specific TCR breadth than placebo recipients (P = 0.0014). It was noted by the authors that total T cell responses may have been underestimated by the TCR breadth and depth analyses. After vaccination, spike-specific CD8+ and CD4+ T cell responses were reported to show substantial breadth.

Read against the paper, the sample's treatment or condition label means: some 19 received Ad26.COV2.S at low or high dose, single or two shots; roughly five received placebo; per-sample allocation not given. For vaccine and placebo recipients, repertoires were sequenced using samples collected on day 63 after the first injection. Cohort 1b enrolled about two dozen adults aged 18-55 years at a single site in Boston, USA, between 29 July and 7 August 2020. Ad26.COV2.S was a replication-incompetent adenovirus type 26 vector that expressed a prefusion-stabilized SARS-CoV-2 spike protein derived from the original Wuhan strain. The sequence was obtained from a person aged 18-60 years who received the Ad26.COV2.S COVID-19 vaccine or a placebo. The sample here was peripheral blood, taken in a trial of Ad26.COV2.S vaccine versus placebo.

The CDR3 region reads CASSPIITGELFF. At the DNA level, the sequence is TGTGCCAGCAGCCCAATAATCACCGGGGAGCTGTTTTTT. The rearrangement combines TRBV11-2 with TRBJ2-2; the D gene assignment is ambiguous. CDR1 and CDR2 are drawn from the germline V gene: SGHAT, FQNNGV. The V and J ends are trimmed by 5 bases and 4 bases, leaving 8 bases between them. Taken from cysteine to phenylalanine, the CDR3 has 13 residues. Kept here is only the CDR3 DNA, which spans 39 bases and is read in frame from base 1.